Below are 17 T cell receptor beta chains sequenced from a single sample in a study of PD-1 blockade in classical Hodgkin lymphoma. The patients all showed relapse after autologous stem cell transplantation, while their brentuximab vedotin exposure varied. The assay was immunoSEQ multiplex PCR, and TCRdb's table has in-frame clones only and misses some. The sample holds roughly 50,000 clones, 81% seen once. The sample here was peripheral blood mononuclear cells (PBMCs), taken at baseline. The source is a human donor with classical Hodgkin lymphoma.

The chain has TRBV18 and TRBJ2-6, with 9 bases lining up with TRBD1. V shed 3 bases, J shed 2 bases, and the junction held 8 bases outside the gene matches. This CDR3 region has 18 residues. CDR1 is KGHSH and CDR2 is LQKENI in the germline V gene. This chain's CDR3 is CASSPYDRGVAGANVLTF. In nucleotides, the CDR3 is TGTGCCAGCTCACCGTACGACAGGGGGGTAGCTGGGGCCAACGTCCTGACTTTC. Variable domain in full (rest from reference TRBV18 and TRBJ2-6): NAGVMQNPRHLVRRRGQEARLRCSPMKGHSHVYWYRQLPEEGLKFMVYLQKENIIDESGMPKERFSAEFPKEGPSILRIQQVVRGDSAAYFCASSPYDRGVAGANVLTFGAGSRLTVL.

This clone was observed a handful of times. In DNA, the CDR3 is TGTGCCTCTAGGACCTCTGGAAACACCATATATTTT. It codes for CASRTSGNTIYF. The chain joins TRBV30 to TRBJ1-3; no clear D gene. Germline loops: CDR1 GTSNPN, CDR2 SVGIG (reference sequence). The CDR3 runs to 12 residues. Trimming cost V 7 bases and J 0 bases, with 7 bases left between them. Complete variable domain (other parts from reference TRBV30 and TRBJ1-3): SQTIHQWPATLVQPVGSPLSLECTVEGTSNPNLYWYRQAAGRGLQLLFYSVGIGQISSEVPQNLSASRPQDRQFILSSKKLLLSDSGFYLCASRTSGNTIYFGEGSWLTVV.

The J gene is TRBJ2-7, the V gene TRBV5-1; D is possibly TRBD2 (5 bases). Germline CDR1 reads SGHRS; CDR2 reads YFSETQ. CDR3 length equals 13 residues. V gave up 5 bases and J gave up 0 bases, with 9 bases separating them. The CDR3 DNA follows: TGCGCCAGCAGAAGCGGATACTCCTACGAGCAGTACTTC. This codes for CASRSGYSYEQYF.

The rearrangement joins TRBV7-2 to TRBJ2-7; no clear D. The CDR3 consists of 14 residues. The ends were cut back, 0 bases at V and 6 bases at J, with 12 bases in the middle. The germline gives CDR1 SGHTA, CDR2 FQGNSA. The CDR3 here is CASSLAMSAPEQYF. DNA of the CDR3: TGTGCCAGCAGCTTAGCGATGAGCGCACCCGAGCAGTACTTC. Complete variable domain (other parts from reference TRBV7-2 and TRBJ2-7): GAGVSQSPSNKVTEKGKDVELRCDPISGHTALYWYRQSLGQGLEFLIYFQGNSAPDKSGLPSDRFSAERTGGSVSTLTIQRTQQEDSAVYLCASSLAMSAPEQYFGPGTRLTVT.

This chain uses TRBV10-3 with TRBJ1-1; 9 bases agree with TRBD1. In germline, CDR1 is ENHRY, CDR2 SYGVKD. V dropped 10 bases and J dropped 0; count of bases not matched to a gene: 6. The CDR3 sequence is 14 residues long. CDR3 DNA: TGTGCCACCCGGACAGGGGTGGTGAACACTGAAGCTTTCTTT. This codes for CATRTGVVNTEAFF.

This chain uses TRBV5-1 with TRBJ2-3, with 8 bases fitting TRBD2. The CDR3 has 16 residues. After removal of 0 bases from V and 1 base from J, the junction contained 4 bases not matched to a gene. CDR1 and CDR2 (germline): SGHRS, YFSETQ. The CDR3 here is CASSLVSGKGTDTQYF. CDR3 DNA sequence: TGCGCCAGCAGCTTGGTTAGCGGGAAAGGCACAGATACGCAGTATTTT.

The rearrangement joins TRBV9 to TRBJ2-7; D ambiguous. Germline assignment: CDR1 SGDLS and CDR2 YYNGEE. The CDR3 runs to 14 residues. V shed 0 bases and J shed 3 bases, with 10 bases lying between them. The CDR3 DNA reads TGTGCCAGCAGCGTAGGAGCAGGTAACTACGAGCAGTACTTC. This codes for CASSVGAGNYEQYF.

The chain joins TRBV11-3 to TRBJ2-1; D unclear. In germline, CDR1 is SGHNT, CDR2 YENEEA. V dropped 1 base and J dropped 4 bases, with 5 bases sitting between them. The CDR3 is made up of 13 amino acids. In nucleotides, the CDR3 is TGTGCCAGCAGCTTAGGAGTTTACAATGAGCAGTTCTTC. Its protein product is CASSLGVYNEQFF.

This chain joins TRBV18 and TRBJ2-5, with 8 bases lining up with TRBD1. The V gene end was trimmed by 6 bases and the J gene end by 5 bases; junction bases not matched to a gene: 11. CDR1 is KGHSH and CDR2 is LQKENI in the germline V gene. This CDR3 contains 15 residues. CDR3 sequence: CASSSEDRVVETQYF. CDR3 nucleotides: TGTGCCAGCTCCTCCGAGGACAGGGTGGTGGAGACCCAGTACTTC.

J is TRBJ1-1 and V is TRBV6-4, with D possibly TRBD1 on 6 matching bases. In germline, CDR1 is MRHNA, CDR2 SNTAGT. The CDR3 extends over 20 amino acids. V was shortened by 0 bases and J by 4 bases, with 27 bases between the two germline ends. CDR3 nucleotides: TGTGCCAGCAGTGACTCTCTCAAACCGGGACAAAAATTCCGAAGCACTGAAGCTTTCTTT. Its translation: CASSDSLKPGQKFRSTEAFF.

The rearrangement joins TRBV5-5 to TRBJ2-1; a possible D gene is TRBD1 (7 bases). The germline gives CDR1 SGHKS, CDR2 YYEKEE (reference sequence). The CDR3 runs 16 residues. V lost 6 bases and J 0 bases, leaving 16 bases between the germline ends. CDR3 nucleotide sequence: TGTGCCAGCATCCAGGGGGGCACAAGCTCCTACAATGAGCAGTTCTTC. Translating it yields CASIQGGTSSYNEQFF.

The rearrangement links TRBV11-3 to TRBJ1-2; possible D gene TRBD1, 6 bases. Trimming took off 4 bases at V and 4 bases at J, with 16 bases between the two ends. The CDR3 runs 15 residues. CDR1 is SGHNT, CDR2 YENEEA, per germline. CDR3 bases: TGTGCCAGCAGCTCCTCTCAAGGGGGTGTCTATGGCTACACCTTC. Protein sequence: CASSSSQGGVYGYTF.

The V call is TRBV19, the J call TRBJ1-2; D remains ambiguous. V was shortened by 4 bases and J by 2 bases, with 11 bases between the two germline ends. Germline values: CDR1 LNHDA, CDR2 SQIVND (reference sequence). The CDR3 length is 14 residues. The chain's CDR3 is CASSRRYWNYGYTF. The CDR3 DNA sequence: TGTGCCAGTAGTAGGAGGTATTGGAACTATGGCTACACCTTC.

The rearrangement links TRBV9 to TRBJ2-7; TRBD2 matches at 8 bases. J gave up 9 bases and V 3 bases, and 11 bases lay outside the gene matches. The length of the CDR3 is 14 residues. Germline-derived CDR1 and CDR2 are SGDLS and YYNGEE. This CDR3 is CASSAGLEILGQYF. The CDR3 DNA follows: TGTGCCAGCAGCGCGGGACTAGAGATACTTGGGCAGTACTTC. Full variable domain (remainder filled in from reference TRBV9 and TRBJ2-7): DSGVTQTPKHLITATGQRVTLRCSPRSGDLSVYWYQQSLDQGLQFLIQYYNGEERAKGNILERFSAQQFPDLHSELNLSSLELGDSALYFCASSAGLEILGQYFGPGTRLTVT.

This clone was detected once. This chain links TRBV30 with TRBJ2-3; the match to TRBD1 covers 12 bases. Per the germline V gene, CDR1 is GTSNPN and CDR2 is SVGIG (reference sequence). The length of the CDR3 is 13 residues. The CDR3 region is CGGTGGGTDTQYF. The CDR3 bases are TGTGGGGGGACAGGGGGCGGAACAGATACGCAGTATTTT.

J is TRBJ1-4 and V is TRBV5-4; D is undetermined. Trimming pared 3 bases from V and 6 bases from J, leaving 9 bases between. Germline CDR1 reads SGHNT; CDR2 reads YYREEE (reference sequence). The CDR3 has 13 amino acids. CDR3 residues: CASSYGRDEKLFF. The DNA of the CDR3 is TGTGCCAGCAGCTACGGTAGGGATGAAAAACTGTTTTTT.

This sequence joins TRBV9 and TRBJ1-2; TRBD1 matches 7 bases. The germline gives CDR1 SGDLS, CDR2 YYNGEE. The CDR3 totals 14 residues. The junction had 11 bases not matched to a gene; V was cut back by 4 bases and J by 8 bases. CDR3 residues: CASSFTGDGLGYTF. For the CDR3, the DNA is TGTGCCAGCAGCTTCACAGGGGACGGTTTGGGCTACACCTTC.